The next 24 T cell receptor beta chains were all read from a single sample in a study of glioma-infiltrating T cells. TCR alpha and beta CDR3 regions were amplified from RNA using iRepertoire nested multiplex PCR. TCRdb analysed the multiplex PCR reads with MiXCR anew, one entry per CDR3 protein. The sample lists approximately 120,000 distinct CDR3 sequences; about 25% were seen once. The sequenced sample was glioma tissue, nonneoplastic brain tissue, or PBMCs (not recorded which). The receptor set was obtained from a human donor with low-grade glioma or glioblastoma, undergoing nonglioma brain surgery, or in good health (not recorded which).

In this sample, this clonotype turned up many times. The genes are TRBV5-1 and TRBJ2-1; 7 bases are a match to TRBD1. The germline V gene encodes CDR1 SGHRS and CDR2 YFSETQ. There are 15 residues in the CDR3. The ends lost 2 bases at V and 2 bases at J; junction bases unmatched: 4. Here the CDR3 DNA reads TGCGCCAGCAGCTTCGTAACAGGGGCCTACAATGAGCAGTTCTTC. Its protein is CASSFVTGAYNEQFF.

This clonotype occurred many times. V and J are TRBV12-3 or TRBV12-4 and TRBJ2-7; TRBD1 is a possible D gene (5 bases). This CDR3 comprises 13 residues. V was cut by 1 base and J by 3 bases, with 7 bases left in between. The DNA of the CDR3 is TGTGCCAGCAGTTTAGGACAGCTCTACGAGCAGTACTTC. The encoded protein is CASSLGQLYEQYF.

This clonotype turned up a few times. An end of the junction does not agree with germline; a read error may underlie this. The rearrangement uses TRBV7-9 and TRBJ1-1; a weak D match, TRBD1 (6 bases). The CDR3 extends over 17 amino acids. CDR1 and CDR2 from the germline V gene are SEHNR and FQNEAQ (reference sequence). CDR3 loop: CASSLNRNFLRDTEALF. The DNA of the CDR3 is TGTGCCAGCAGCTTAAATAGGAATTTCCTTCGGGACACTGAAGCTCTCTTT.

This clonotype was picked up many times. The rearrangement links TRBV15 to TRBJ2-2, with TRBD1 matching 9 bases. Germline-derived CDR1 and CDR2 are LNHNV and YYDKDF (reference sequence). This CDR3 contains 18 residues. Trimming at V came to 1 base and at J to 5 bases, leaving 11 bases not matched to a gene. CDR3 loop: CATSRAHLGQGWTGELFF. The CDR3 coding sequence is TGTGCCACCAGCAGAGCCCATCTGGGACAGGGTTGGACCGGGGAGCTGTTTTTT.

In its sample, this clonotype was seen a few times. The chain employs TRBV9 and TRBJ2-5; 10 nucleotides agree with TRBD2. Germline trimming cut 3 bases from V and 2 bases from J; bases unmatched to any gene: 13. CDR1 and CDR2 from the germline V gene are SGDLS and YYNGEE. This CDR3 is 18 amino acids long. CDR3 in amino acids: CASSDGLAGGQSQETQYF. The CDR3 DNA is TGTGCCAGCAGCGACGGTTTAGCGGGGGGCCAGTCACAAGAGACCCAGTACTTC.

There are many counts of this clonotype. This chain links TRBV5-1 with TRBJ2-1; 14 nucleotides agree with TRBD2. The CDR3 loop spans 17 amino acids. Germline trimming cut 4 bases from V and 6 bases from J; bases unmatched to any gene: 9. Germline lookup yields CDR1 SGHRS and CDR2 YFSETQ. CDR3: CASSRTQGLAGVNEQFF. CDR3 nucleotide sequence: TGCGCCAGCAGCCGAACCCAGGGACTAGCGGGGGTCAATGAGCAGTTCTTC.

To note about this clonotype: A much larger clone lies one base from this, so it may be a read error. This chain uses TRBV7-9 with TRBJ1-3; D ambiguous. The CDR3 sequence is 11 residues long. Germline CDR1 and CDR2: SEHNR and FQNEAQ (reference sequence). CDR3 DNA: TGTGCCATCAGCCCCCGAAACACCATATATTTT. This gives the protein CAISPRNTIYF.

This clonotype has at least ten counts. The rearrangement joins TRBV7-6 to TRBJ2-1, with 11 bases that match TRBD2. The germline V gene has CDR1 SGHVS and CDR2 FNYEAQ. CDR3 size: 19 residues. J was trimmed by 2 bases and V by 3 bases; bases with no gene match: 12. Here the CDR3 DNA reads TGTGCCAGCAGCTTGTTCGCCACTAGCGGGGGTTCCCCCTACAATGAGCAGTTCTTC. This translates into CASSLFATSGGSPYNEQFF.

This clonotype was seen many times. V and J are TRBV3-1 and TRBJ2-3, with TRBD2 matching over 13 bases. The CDR3 has 17 residues. Looked up from germline, CDR1 is LGHDT and CDR2 is YNNKEL (reference sequence). V shed 3 bases, J shed 5 bases, and the junction held 8 bases outside the gene matches. The CDR3 loop is CASSHRTTSGGIDTQYF. As DNA, the CDR3 is TGTGCCAGCAGCCACCGAACGACTAGCGGGGGGATAGATACGCAGTATTTT.

Of note for this clonotype: Sequence at one end of the junction differs from germline and may be a read error. The chain links TRBV7-2 to TRBJ2-7; D not resolved. Germline CDR1 reads SGHTA; CDR2 reads FQGNSA. The CDR3 runs 14 residues. Written as DNA, the CDR3 is TGTGCCAGCAGCTCAAATCTCCAAGCCTACGGGCAGTACTTC. Residues: CASSSNLQAYGQYF.

In this sample, this clonotype turned up many times. Here the CDR3 reads CSALRGLRGGTDTQYF. For the CDR3, the DNA is TGCAGTGCCCTCCGCGGGCTAAGAGGGGGAACAGATACGCAGTATTTT. The V call is TRBV20-1, the J call TRBJ2-3; D possibly corresponds to TRBD1 (6 bases). V was clipped by 6 bases and J by 3 bases, with 22 bases between them. Germline loops: CDR1 DFQATT, CDR2 SNEGSKA (reference sequence). CDR3 length equals 16 residues.

This clonotype was picked up a small number of times. An end of the junction does not agree with germline; a read error may underlie this. The CDR3 here is CASSSAGGAKTQCF. As DNA, the CDR3 is TGTGCCAGCAGCTCCGCAGGGGGCGCAAAGACCCAGTGCTTC. The rearrangement joins TRBV28 to TRBJ2-5, with TRBD1 identical over 8 bases. The CDR3 is 14 residues long. Per germline, CDR1 MDHEN and CDR2 SYDVKM.

This clonotype has a handful of counts. The chain links TRBV5-1 to TRBJ2-2; D is possibly TRBD2 (6 bases). Deletions cut 0 bases from V and 7 bases from J, with 10 bases between. Per the germline V gene, CDR1 is SGHRS and CDR2 is YFSETQ. CDR3 length: 14 residues. The CDR3 loop is CASSLVAGFGELFF. As DNA, the CDR3 is TGCGCCAGCAGCTTGGTTGCGGGGTTCGGGGAGCTGTTTTTT.

In this sample, this clonotype turned up many times. J is TRBJ2-7 and V is TRBV10-3; 15 positions match TRBD2. The CDR3 has 17 residues. Germline-derived CDR1 and CDR2 are ENHRY and SYGVKD. Germline trimming cut 2 bases from V and 6 bases from J; bases unmatched to any gene: 8. In DNA form, the CDR3 reads TGTGCCATCAGTGAGGGACTAGCGGGAGGGCCGAATGGCGAGCAGTACTTC. Protein product: CAISEGLAGGPNGEQYF.

The table lists this clonotype with many counts. V and J are TRBV6-1 and TRBJ2-5; D might be TRBD1 (7 bases). V lost 5 bases, J lost 5 bases, and 15 bases lay in between. The CDR3 totals 14 residues. Looked up from germline, CDR1 is MNHNS and CDR2 is SASEGT. The CDR3 DNA reads as TGTGCCAGCAGTTCCGTGGCGGGACAGGAGACCCAGTACTTC. Translation gives CASSSVAGQETQYF.

As to this clonotype: One base away lies a much larger clone, so this may be a sequencing read error. The rearrangement uses TRBV29-1 and TRBJ1-2; TRBD1 matches 8 bases. This CDR3 has 12 residues. Germline assignment: CDR1 SQVTM and CDR2 ANQGSEA. CDR3 DNA sequence: TGCAGCGCGACAGGGGATAACTATGCCTACACCTTC. It yields the protein CSATGDNYAYTF.

There are many counts of this clonotype. The V call is TRBV27, the J call TRBJ2-7; the D is unclear. V was pared by 6 bases and J by 5 bases, with 17 bases between. Germline V gene sequence: CDR1 MNHEY, CDR2 SMNVEV (reference sequence). The CDR3 has 14 residues. The DNA of the CDR3 is TGTGCCAGCAGCCCAACCAGGCTGCTAAACGAGCAGTACTTC. Protein: CASSPTRLLNEQYF.

This clonotype was found many times. The rearrangement links TRBV3-1 to TRBJ1-1, with 7 positions matching TRBD1. CDR3 size: 15 residues. Unmatched junction bases numbered 8, after V lost 0 bases and J lost 7 bases. Germline assignment: CDR1 LGHDT and CDR2 YNNKEL (reference sequence). Written as DNA, the CDR3 is TGTGCCAGCAGCCAAGAGGACAGGTCTGGACTTGAAGCTTTCTTT. Translating it yields CASSQEDRSGLEAFF.

This clonotype was seen repeatedly, ten times or more. The chain has TRBV6-2 or TRBV6-3 and TRBJ2-1; D is perhaps TRBD1 (6 bases). The length of the CDR3 is 17 residues. Trimming shortened V by 5 bases and J by 0 bases, and 17 bases separated the two germline ends. Germline CDR1 and CDR2: MNHEY and SVGEGT. CDR3 region: CASSLTLDRLSYNEQFF. In DNA, the CDR3 is TGTGCCAGCAGTCTAACCCTTGACAGGCTCTCCTACAATGAGCAGTTCTTC.

With respect to this clonotype: This may arise from a read error, as a much more abundant clone is one base away. This chain joins TRBV11-2 and TRBJ2-1; 9 bases map to TRBD2. There are 15 residues in the CDR3. The V gene's germline CDR1 is SGHAT and CDR2 FQNNGV. The J segment lost 0 bases and the V segment lost 9 bases, leaving 6 bases of the junction unmatched. The CDR3 nucleotides read TGTGCCAGTGAAGCGGGGGGTAGCTCCTACAATGAGCAGTTCTTC. Encoded protein: CASEAGGSSYNEQFF.

A note on this clonotype: A much larger clonotype is one base distant, so this may be a read error. The CDR3 region has the DNA TGCGCCAGCAGCCAAGGGCAAGGTACCTCTGGGGCCAACGCCCTGACTTTC. The encoded protein is CASSQGQGTSGANALTF. The chain recombines TRBV4-1 with TRBJ2-6, with a tentative D call TRBD1 (5 bases). The CDR3 runs 17 residues. Looked up from germline, CDR1 is MGHRA and CDR2 is YSYEKL.

Comments on this clonotype: A much larger clone sits a single nucleotide away, making a read error possible. The chain employs TRBV12-3 or TRBV12-4 and TRBJ1-1; D gene uncertain. The CDR3 length is 13 residues. Trimming took 7 bases from V and 5 from J, leaving 14 bases between them. CDR3 bases: TGTGCCAGCATTTTTGGGGTGCGAACTGAAGCTTTCTTT. Its protein product is CASIFGVRTEAFF.

A remark on this clonotype: Just one base apart from a much larger clone, this may be a read error. The chain is built from TRBV12-3 or TRBV12-4 and TRBJ2-2; 11 positions match TRBD2. There are 16 residues in the CDR3. The V and J ends lost 6 bases and 6 bases, in that order; junction bases with no gene match: 9. As DNA, the CDR3 is TGTGCCAGCAGCACACTAGCGGGAGCCCCCCCCGGGGAGCTGTTTTTT. Protein sequence: CASSTLAGAPPGELFF.

This clonotype has a count of ten or more. DNA for the CDR3: TGTGCCAGCAGCTGGGGGACAGCTAGCAATCAGCCCCAGCATTTT. This encodes CASSWGTASNQPQHF. This chain connects TRBV7-2 to TRBJ1-5; 7 bases fit TRBD1. The CDR3 consists of 15 residues. The V segment lost 4 bases and the J segment 0 bases; nucleotides outside the gene matches: 3. Germline V CDR1 and CDR2: SGHTA, FQGNSA.